Below, 4 T cell receptor beta chains from the same sample are listed, as sequenced in a study of blood T cell dynamics during melanoma immunotherapy. The time point: week 3, after first cycle of checkpoint inhibitor. The repertoire was sequenced with immunoSEQ multiplex PCR; TCRdb's copy has only in-frame clones and lacks some. This table has 15,000 or so clones, approximately 90% appearing once. The sequencing here drew on blood, taken from a patient treated with checkpoint blockade. Receptor source: a human donor with melanoma.

The V call is TRBV6-4, the J call TRBJ1-2; no clear D gene. Germline V gives CDR1 MRHNA, CDR2 SNTAGT. This CDR3 has 15 residues. The ends were cut back, 6 bases at V and 0 bases at J, with 14 bases in the middle. The CDR3 here is CASSLGPGTNYGYTF. The CDR3 DNA reads as TGTGCCAGCAGCCTCGGTCCAGGAACTAACTATGGCTACACCTTC.

CDR3 protein: CASSQDRASGRFNEQFF. The CDR3 DNA reads as TGTGCCAGCAGCCAAGATAGGGCTAGCGGGAGGTTCAATGAGCAGTTCTTC. The V and J genes are TRBV14 and TRBJ2-1, with 11 bases that match TRBD2. V shed 0 bases and J 6 bases; nucleotides not matched to a gene: 7. The CDR3 is 17 amino acids. Germline V gene lookup returns CDR1 SGHDN and CDR2 FVKESK. Supplemented by reference TRBV14 and TRBJ2-1, the full variable domain reads EAGVTQFPSHSVIEKGQTVTLRCDPISGHDNLYWYRRVMGKEIKFLLHFVKESKQDESGMPNNRFLAERTGGTYSTLKVQPAELEDSGVYFCASSQDRASGRFNEQFFGPGTRLTVL.

This chain connects TRBV18 to TRBJ2-2; TRBD2 aligns across 7 bases. The V and J ends lost 1 base and 1 base, in that order; junction bases with no gene match: 6. This CDR3 comprises 17 residues. The germline V gene has CDR1 KGHSH and CDR2 LQKENI. In nucleotides, the CDR3 is TGTGCCAGCTCACCACGTCTAGCGGTGATGAACACCGGGGAGCTGTTTTTT. Amino acid sequence: CASSPRLAVMNTGELFF.

This sequence joins TRBV11-3 and TRBJ2-1; 7 bases agree with TRBD2. Germline V CDR1 and CDR2: SGHNT, YENEEA. J lost 7 bases, V lost 1 base, and 16 bases had no gene match. The CDR3 loop spans 18 amino acids. As DNA, the CDR3 is TGTGCCAGCAGCTTAGGTCCCTGGGGGGGGGTAGGCAGGAATGAGCAGTTCTTC. This encodes CASSLGPWGGVGRNEQFF.